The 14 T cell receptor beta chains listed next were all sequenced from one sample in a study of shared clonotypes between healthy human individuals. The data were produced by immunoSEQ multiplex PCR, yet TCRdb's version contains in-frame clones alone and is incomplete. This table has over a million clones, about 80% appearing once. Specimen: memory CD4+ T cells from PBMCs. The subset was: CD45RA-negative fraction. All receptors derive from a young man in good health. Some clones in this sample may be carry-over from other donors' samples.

The CDR3 coding sequence is TGTGCCAGCAGTGTCGGGCAGACGAGGGGAGATACGCAGTATTTT. This translates into CASSVGQTRGDTQYF. V gene TRBV6-1 combines with J gene TRBJ2-3, with D possibly being TRBD1 or TRBD2 (5 bases each). The germline V and J ends were trimmed by 4 bases and 5 bases, with 16 bases remaining between them. CDR3 length: 15 amino acids. Looked up from germline, CDR1 is MNHNS and CDR2 is SASEGT.

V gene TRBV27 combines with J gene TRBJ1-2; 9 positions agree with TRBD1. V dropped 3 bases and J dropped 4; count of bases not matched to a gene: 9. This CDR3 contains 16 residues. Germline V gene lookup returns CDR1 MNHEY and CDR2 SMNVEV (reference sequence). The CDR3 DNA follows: TGTGCCAGCAGTTTTTTGGGACAGGGTAGCAGCTATGGCTACACCTTC. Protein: CASSFLGQGSSYGYTF.

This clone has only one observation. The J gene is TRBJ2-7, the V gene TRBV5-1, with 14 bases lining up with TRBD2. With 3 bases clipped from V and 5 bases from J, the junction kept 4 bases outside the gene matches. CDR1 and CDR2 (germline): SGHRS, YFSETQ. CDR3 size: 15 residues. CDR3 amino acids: CASSSGLAGADEQYF. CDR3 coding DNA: TGCGCCAGCAGCTCGGGACTAGCGGGAGCGGACGAGCAGTACTTC.

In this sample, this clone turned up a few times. For the CDR3, the DNA is TGTGCCATCAGTGAGAGGAGCGACGAGCAGTACTTC. It yields the protein CAISERSDEQYF. The V gene is TRBV10-3, the J gene TRBJ2-7, with no clear D. Trimming shortened V by 2 bases and J by 5 bases, and 7 bases separated the two germline ends. The CDR3 has 12 amino acids. Germline lookup yields CDR1 ENHRY and CDR2 SYGVKD.

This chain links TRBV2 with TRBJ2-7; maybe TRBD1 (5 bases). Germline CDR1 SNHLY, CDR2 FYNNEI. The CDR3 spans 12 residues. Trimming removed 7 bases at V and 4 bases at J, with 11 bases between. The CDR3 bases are TGTGCCAGCACCCCGACAGTTTACGAGCAGTACTTC. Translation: CASTPTVYEQYF.

As DNA, the CDR3 is TGTGCCAGTAGTGGGGGTATTGATACCGGATATGGCTACACCTTC. Its translation: CASSGGIDTGYGYTF. This chain connects TRBV19 to TRBJ1-2; possible D gene TRBD1, 5 bases. The CDR3 covers 15 residues. Germline assignment: CDR1 LNHDA and CDR2 SQIVND (reference sequence). Deletions cut 5 bases from V and 5 bases from J, with 18 bases between.

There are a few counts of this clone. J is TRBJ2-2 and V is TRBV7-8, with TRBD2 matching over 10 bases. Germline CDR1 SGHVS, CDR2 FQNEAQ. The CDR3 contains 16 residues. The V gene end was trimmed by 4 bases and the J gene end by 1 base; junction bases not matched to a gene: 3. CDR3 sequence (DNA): TGTGCCAGCAGCTCTTTAGCGGGAGGGAACACCGGGGAGCTGTTTTTT. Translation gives CASSSLAGGNTGELFF.

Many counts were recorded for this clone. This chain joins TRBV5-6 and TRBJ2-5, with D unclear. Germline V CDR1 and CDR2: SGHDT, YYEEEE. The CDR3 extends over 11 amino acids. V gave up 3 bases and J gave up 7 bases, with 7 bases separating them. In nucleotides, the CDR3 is TGTGCCAGCAGCTCCTTGGGGACCCAGTACTTC. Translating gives CASSSLGTQYF.

CDR3 sequence: CASSELRSGSLGEQYF. CDR3 bases: TGTGCCAGCAGTGAATTGAGATCGGGGAGCCTGGGCGAGCAGTACTTC. The rearrangement links TRBV25-1 to TRBJ2-7, with D maybe TRBD2 (5 bases). The CDR3 consists of 16 residues. Germline assignment: CDR1 MGHDK and CDR2 SYGVNS. V was cut by 1 base and J by 6 bases, with 19 bases left in between.

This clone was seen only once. The CDR3 DNA sequence: TGTGCCAGCAGTTACTCGGAACAGGGCCAAGAGACCCAGTACTTC. Translated: CASSYSEQGQETQYF. This chain joins TRBV6-5 and TRBJ2-5; D possibly corresponds to TRBD1 (6 bases). This CDR3 region has 15 residues. From germline, CDR1 is MNHEY and CDR2 SVGAGI. Deletions cut 0 bases from V and 1 base from J, with 9 bases between.

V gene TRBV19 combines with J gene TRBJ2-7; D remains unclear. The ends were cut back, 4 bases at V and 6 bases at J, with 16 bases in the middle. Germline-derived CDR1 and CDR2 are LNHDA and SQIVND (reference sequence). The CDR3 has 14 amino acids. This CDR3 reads CASSNRPPTTEQYF. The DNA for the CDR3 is TGTGCCAGTAGTAATCGACCTCCGACCACCGAGCAGTACTTC.

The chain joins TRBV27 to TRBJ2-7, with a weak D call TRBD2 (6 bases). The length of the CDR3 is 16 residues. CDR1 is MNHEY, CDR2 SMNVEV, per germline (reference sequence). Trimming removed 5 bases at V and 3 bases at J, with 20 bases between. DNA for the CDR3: TGTGCCAGCAGTCCAGCGGGCGGGATTAGAAGCTACGAGCAGTACTTC. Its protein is CASSPAGGIRSYEQYF.

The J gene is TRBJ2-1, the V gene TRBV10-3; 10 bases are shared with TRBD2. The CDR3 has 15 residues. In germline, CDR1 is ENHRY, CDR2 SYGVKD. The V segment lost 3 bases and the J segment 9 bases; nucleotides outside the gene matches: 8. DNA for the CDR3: TGTGCCATCAGTGAAGGACTAGCGGCAAGTAGTGAGCAGTTCTTC. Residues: CAISEGLAASSEQFF.

CDR3 loop: CASSLVIVQNSYNEQFF. The CDR3, as DNA: TGTGCCAGCAGCTTAGTAATCGTGCAGAACTCCTACAATGAGCAGTTCTTC. The chain links TRBV7-9 to TRBJ2-1; D not certain. The germline V and J ends were trimmed by 1 base and 0 bases, with 13 bases remaining between them. CDR1 is SEHNR and CDR2 is FQNEAQ in the germline V gene (reference sequence). The CDR3 contains 17 residues.